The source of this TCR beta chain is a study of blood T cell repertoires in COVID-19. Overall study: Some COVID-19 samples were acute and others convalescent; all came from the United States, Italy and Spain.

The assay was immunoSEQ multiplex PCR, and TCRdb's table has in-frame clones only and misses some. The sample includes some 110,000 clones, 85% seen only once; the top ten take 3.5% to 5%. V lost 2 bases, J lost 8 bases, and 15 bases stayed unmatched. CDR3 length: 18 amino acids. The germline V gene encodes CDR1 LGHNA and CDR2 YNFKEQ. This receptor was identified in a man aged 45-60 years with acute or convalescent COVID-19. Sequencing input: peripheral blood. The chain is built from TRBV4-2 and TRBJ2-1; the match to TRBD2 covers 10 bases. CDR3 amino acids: CASSQQGTSGEGADEQFF. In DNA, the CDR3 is TGTGCCAGCAGCCAACAAGGCACTAGCGGGGAGGGGGCGGATGAGCAGTTCTTC.